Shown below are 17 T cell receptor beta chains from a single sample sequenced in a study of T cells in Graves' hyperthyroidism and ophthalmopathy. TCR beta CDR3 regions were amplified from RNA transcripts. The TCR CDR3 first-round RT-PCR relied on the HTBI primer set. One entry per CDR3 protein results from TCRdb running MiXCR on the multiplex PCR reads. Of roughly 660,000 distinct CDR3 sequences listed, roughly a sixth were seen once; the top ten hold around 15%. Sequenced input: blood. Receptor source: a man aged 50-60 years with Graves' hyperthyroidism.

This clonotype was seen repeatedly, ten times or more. This CDR3 is CASSHGTAYEQYF. Here the CDR3 DNA reads TGTGCCAGCAGCCACGGGACTGCGTACGAGCAGTACTTC. This chain uses TRBV5-4 with TRBJ2-7, with TRBD2 as a possible D gene (6 bases). Germline V gene data show CDR1 as SGHNT and CDR2 as YYREEE (reference sequence). The CDR3 runs 13 residues. The ends were cut back, 4 bases at V and 4 bases at J, with 12 bases in the middle.

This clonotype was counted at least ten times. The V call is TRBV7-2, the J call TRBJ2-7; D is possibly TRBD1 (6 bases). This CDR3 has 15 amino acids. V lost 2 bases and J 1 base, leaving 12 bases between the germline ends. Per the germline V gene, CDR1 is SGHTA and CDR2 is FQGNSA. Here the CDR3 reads CASSLTGTRSYEQYF. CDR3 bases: TGTGCCAGCAGCTTAACCGGGACACGTTCCTACGAGCAGTACTTC. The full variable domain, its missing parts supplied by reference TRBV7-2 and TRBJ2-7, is GAGVSQSPSNKVTEKGKDVELRCDPISGHTALYWYRQSLGQGLEFLIYFQGNSAPDKSGLPSDRFSAERTGGSVSTLTIQRTQQEDSAVYLCASSLTGTRSYEQYFGPGTRLTVT.

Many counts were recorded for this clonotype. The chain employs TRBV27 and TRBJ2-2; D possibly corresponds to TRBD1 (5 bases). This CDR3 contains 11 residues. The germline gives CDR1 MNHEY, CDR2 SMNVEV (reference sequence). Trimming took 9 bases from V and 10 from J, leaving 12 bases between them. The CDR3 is CASRSGMELFF. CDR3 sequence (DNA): TGTGCCAGTAGATCAGGGATGGAGCTGTTTTTT.

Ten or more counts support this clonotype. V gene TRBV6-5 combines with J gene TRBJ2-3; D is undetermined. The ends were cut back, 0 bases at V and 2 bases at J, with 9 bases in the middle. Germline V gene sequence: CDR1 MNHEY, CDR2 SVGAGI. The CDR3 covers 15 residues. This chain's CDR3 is CASSYSNGYTDTQYF. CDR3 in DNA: TGTGCCAGCAGTTACTCGAACGGTTACACAGATACGCAGTATTTT.

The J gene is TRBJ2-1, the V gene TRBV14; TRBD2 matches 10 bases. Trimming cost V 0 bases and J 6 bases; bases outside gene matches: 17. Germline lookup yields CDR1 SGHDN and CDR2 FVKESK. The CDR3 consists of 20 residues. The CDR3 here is CASSQDPGERKREGRNEQFF. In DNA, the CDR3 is TGTGCCAGCAGCCAAGACCCAGGGGAACGCAAGCGGGAGGGTCGCAATGAGCAGTTCTTC.

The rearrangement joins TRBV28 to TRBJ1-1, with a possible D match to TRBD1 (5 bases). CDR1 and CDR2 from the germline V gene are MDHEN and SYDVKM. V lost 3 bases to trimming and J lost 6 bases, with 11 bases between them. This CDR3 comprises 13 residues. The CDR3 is CASSFKGPAEAFF. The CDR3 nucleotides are TGTGCCAGCAGTTTTAAGGGGCCGGCTGAAGCTTTCTTT. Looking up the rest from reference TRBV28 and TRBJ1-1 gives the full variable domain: DVKVTQSSRYLVKRTGEKVFLECVQDMDHENMFWYRQDPGLGLRLIYFSYDVKMKEKGDIPEGYSVSREKKERFSLILESASTNQTSMYLCASSFKGPAEAFFGQGTRLTVV.

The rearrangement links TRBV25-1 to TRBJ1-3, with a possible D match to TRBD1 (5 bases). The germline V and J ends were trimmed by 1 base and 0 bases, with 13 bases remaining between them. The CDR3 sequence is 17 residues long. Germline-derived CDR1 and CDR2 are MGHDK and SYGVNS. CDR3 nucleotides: TGTGCCAGCAGTGAATTACATCCTGACAGCTCTGGAAACACCATATATTTT. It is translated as CASSELHPDSSGNTIYF.

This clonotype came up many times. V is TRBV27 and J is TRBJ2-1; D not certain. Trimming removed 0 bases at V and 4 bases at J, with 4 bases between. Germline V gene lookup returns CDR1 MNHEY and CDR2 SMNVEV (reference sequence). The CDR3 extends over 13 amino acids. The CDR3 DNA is TGTGCCAGCAGTTTATCTCAATACAATGAGCAGTTCTTC. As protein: CASSLSQYNEQFF.

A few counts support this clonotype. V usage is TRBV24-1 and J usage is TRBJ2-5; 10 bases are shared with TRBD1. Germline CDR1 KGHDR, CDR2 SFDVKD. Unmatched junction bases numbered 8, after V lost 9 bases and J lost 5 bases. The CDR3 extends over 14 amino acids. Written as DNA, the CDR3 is TGTGCCACCTCTGGGACAGGGGCGTTTGAGACCCAGTACTTC. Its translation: CATSGTGAFETQYF.

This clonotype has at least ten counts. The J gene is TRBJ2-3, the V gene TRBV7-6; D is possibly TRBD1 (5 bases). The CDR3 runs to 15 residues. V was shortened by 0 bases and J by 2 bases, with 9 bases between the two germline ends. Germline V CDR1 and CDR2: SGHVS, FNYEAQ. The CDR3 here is CASSLAGVPTDTQYF. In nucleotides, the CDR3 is TGTGCCAGCAGCTTAGCAGGGGTCCCCACAGATACGCAGTATTTT.

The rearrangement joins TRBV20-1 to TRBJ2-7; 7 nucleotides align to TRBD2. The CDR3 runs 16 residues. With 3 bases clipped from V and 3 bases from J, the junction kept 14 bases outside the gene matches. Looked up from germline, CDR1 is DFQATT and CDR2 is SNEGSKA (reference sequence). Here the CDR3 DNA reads TGCAGTGCTAGCGACCCTCCTAGCGGCCTCTTCTACGAGCAGTACTTC. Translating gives CSASDPPSGLFYEQYF.

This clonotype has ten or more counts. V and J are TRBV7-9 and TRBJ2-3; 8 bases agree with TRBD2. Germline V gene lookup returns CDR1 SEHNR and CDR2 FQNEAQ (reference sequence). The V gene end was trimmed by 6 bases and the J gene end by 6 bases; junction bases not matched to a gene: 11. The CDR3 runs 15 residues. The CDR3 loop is CASSWAGGASDTQYF. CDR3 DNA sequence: TGTGCCAGCAGTTGGGCGGGGGGAGCGAGTGATACGCAGTATTTT.

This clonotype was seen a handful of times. CDR3 bases: TGTGCCATCAGTGAGCCGGACAGGCCCTATGGCTACACCTTC. Its translation: CAISEPDRPYGYTF. The V call is TRBV10-3, the J call TRBJ1-2; TRBD1 agrees at 7 bases. V trimming: 2 bases; J trimming: 4 bases; junction bases outside the gene matches: 4. This CDR3 contains 14 residues. CDR1 and CDR2 from the germline V gene are ENHRY and SYGVKD.

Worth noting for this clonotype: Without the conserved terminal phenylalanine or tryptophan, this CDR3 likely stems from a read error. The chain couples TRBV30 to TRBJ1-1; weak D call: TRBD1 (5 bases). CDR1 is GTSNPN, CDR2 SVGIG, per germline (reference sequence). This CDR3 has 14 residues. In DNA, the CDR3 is TGTGCCTGGAGTGTTCGGGGCTTGAACGCTGAAGCTTTCCTT. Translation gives CAWSVRGLNAEAFL.

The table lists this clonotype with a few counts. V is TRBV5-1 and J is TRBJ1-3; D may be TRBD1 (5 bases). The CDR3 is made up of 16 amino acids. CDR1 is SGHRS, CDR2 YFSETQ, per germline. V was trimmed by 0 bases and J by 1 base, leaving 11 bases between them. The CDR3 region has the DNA TGCGCCAGCAGCTTGGAGGGCAGGACATCTGGAAACACCATATATTTT. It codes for CASSLEGRTSGNTIYF. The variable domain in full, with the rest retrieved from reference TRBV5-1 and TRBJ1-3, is KAGVTQTPRYLIKTRGQQVTLSCSPISGHRSVSWYQQTPGQGLQFLFEYFSETQRNKGNFPGRFSGRQFSNSRSEMNVSTLELGDSALYLCASSLEGRTSGNTIYFGEGSWLTVV.

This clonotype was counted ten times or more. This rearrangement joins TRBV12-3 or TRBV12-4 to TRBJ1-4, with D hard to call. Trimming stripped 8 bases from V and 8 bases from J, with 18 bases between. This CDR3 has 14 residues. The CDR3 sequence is CASGPRSGVEKLFF. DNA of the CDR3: TGTGCCAGCGGCCCCAGGTCCGGGGTAGAAAAACTGTTTTTT.

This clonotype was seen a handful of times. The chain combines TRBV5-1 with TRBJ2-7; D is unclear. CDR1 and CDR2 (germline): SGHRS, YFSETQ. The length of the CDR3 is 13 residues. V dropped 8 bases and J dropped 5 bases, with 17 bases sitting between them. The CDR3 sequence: CASSRVALDEQYF. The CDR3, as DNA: TGCGCCAGTAGCCGGGTCGCGTTGGACGAGCAGTACTTC.